The sample holds many counts of the clone carrying this T cell receptor beta chain. Its target is not known. V lost 7 bases, J lost 4 bases, and 5 bases stayed unmatched. The CDR3 has 13 amino acids. CDR1 SQVTM and CDR2 ANQGSEA come from the germline V gene. The data originate from a study of T cells after yellow fever vaccination. On the study more broadly: Preparation of the low-cell-number fractions used SMART-Seq v4 Ultra Low Input.

A universal primer site and UMIs were added as TCR cDNA was made by 5'RACE template switching. MiXCR, applied by TCRdb to the 5' RACE reads, yields one record per CDR3 protein. The sample comprises 400,000 or so distinct CDR3 sequences, 6.2% of which are singletons, and over 12% rests with the top ten. Findings and limits, study-wide: Secondary responses were weaker yet peaked faster, day 5 versus 15. After the booster, around 95% of CD4 and about nine tenths of CD8 primary-response clones were re-detected.

The material was PBMCs, obtained 5 days after the yellow fever booster vaccination. The source of this sequence is a man aged 30-40 years who received the YFV17D yellow fever vaccine. The chain carries TRBV29-1 and TRBJ2-3, with TRBD2 matching over 10 bases. CDR3 sequence reads: CSERLAGADTQYF. In DNA, the CDR3 is TGCAGCGAACGACTAGCGGGTGCAGATACGCAGTATTTT.